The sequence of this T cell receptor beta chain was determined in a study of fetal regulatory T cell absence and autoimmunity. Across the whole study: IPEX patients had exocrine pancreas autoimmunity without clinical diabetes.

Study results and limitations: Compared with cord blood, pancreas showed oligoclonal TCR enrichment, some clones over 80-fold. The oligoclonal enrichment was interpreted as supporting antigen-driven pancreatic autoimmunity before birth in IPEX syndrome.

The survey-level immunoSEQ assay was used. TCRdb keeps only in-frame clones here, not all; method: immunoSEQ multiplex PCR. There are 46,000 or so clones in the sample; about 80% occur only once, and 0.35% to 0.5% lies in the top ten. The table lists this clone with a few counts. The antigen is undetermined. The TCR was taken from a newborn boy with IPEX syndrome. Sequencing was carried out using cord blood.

CDR3 region: CSARGYGYTF. The CDR3 DNA reads as TGCAGTGCTAGAGGGTATGGCTACACCTTC. The gene calls are TRBV20-1 and TRBJ1-2; no definite D call. This CDR3 spans 10 amino acids. The V and J ends lost 1 base and 5 bases respectively, with 2 bases between them. Germline V gene lookup returns CDR1 DFQATT and CDR2 SNEGSKA (reference sequence).